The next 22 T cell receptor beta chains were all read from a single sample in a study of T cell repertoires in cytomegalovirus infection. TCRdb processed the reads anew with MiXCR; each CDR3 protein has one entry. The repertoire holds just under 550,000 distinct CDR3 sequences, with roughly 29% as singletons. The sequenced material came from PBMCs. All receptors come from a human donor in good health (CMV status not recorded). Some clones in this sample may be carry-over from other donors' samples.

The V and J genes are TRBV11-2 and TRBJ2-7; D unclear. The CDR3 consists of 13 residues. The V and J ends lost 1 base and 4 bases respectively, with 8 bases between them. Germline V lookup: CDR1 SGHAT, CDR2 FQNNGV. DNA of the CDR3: TGTGCCAGCAGCTTAGTAGTGGGGTACGAGCAGTACTTC. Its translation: CASSLVVGYEQYF.

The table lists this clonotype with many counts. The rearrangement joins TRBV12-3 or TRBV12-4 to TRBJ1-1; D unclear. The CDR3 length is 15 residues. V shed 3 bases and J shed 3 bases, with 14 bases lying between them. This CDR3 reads CASSLFTSPDTEAFF. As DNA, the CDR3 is TGTGCCAGCAGTTTGTTTACGTCTCCGGACACTGAAGCTTTCTTT.

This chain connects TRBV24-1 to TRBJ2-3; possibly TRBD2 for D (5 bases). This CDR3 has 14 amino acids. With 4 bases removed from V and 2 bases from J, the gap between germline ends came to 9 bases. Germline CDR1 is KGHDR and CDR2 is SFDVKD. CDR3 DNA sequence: TGTGCCACCAGTGACGAGACTACCACAGATACGCAGTATTTT. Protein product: CATSDETTTDTQYF.

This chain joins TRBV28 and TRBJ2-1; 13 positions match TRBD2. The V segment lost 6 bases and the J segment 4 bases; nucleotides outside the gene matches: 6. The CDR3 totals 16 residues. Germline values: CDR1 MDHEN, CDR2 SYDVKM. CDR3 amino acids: CASSPTLAGGYNEQFF. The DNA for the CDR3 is TGTGCCAGCAGCCCCACACTAGCGGGGGGGTACAATGAGCAGTTCTTC.

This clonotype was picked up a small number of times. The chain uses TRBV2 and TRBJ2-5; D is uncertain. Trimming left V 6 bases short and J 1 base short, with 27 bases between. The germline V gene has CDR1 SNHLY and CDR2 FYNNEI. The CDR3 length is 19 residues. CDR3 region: CASSRVLVPVYLGQETQYF. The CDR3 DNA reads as TGTGCCAGCAGCCGCGTCCTAGTCCCCGTTTACTTGGGCCAAGAGACCCAGTACTTC.

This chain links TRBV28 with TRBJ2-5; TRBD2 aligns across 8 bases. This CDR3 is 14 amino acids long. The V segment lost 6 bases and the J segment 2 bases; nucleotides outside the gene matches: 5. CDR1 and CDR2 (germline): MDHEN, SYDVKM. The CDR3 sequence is CASRPGGAQETQYF. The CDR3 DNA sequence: TGTGCCAGCAGACCCGGGGGGGCACAAGAGACCCAGTACTTC.

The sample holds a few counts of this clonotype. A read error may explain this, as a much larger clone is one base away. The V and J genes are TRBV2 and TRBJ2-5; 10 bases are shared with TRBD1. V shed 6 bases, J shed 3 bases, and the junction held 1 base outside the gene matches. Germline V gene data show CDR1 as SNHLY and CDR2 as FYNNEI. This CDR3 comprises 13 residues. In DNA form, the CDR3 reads TGTGCCAGCAGAGGGACAGGGGAAGAGACCCAGTACTTC. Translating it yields CASRGTGEETQYF.

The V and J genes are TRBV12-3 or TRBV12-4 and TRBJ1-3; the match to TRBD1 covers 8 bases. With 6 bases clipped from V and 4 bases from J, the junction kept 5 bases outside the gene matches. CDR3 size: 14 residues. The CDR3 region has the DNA TGTGCCAGCAGAAGACAGGGGCCAGGAAACACCATATATTTT. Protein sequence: CASRRQGPGNTIYF.

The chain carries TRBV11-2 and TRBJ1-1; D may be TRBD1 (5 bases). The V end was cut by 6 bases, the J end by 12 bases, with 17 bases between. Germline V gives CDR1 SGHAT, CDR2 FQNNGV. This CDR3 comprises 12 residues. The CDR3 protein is CASRSRDLGTFF. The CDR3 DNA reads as TGTGCCAGCAGGTCACGGGACCTCGGGACTTTCTTT.

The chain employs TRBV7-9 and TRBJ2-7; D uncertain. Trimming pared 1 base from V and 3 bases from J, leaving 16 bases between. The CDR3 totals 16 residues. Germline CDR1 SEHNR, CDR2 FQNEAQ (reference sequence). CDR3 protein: CASSLDLVITDYEQYF. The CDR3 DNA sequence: TGTGCCAGCAGCTTAGATCTGGTAATCACCGACTACGAGCAGTACTTC.

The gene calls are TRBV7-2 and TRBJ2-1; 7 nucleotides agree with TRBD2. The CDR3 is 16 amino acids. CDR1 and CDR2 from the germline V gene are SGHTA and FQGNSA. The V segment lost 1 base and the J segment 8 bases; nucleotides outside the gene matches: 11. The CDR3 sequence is CASSLDHAGAAYEQFF. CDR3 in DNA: TGTGCCAGCAGCTTAGATCACGCGGGAGCAGCATATGAGCAGTTCTTC.

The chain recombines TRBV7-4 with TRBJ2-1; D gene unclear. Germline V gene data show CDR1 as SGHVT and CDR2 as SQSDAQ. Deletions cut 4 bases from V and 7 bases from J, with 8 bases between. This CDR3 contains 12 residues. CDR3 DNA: TGTGCCAGCAGCTCCCCAGTAAATGAGCAGTTCTTC. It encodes CASSSPVNEQFF.

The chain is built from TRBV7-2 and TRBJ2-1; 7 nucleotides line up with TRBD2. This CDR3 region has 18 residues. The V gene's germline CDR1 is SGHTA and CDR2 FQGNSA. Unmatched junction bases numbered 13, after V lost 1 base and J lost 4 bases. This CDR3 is CASSLVGTNQRGYNEQFF. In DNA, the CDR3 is TGTGCCAGCAGCTTAGTTGGGACTAACCAAAGAGGATACAATGAGCAGTTCTTC.

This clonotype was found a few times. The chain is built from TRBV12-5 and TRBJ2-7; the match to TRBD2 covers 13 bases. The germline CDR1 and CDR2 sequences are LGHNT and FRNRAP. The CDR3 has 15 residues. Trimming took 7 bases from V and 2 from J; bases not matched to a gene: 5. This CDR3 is CASAPGLAGTYEQYV. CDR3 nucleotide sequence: TGTGCTAGTGCCCCGGGACTAGCGGGAACCTACGAGCAGTACGTC.

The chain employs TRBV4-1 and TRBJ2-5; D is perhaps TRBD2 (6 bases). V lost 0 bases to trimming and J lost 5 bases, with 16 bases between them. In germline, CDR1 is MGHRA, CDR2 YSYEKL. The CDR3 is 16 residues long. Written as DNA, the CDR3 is TGCGCCAGCAGCCAAGATTTCCGGGCCCGGGGGGAGACCCAGTACTTC. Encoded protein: CASSQDFRARGETQYF.

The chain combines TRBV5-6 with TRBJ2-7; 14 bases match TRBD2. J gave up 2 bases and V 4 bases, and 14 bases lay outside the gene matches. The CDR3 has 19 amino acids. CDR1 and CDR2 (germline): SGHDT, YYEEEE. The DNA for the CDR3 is TGTGCCAGCAGCCTACGACTAGCGGGAGGGCGTACGGGTACCTACGAGCAGTACTTC. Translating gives CASSLRLAGGRTGTYEQYF.

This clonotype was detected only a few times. CDR3 DNA: TGTGCCAGCAGCCTTCCGGACGCCCGGGACGAGCAGTACGTC. Translation: CASSLPDARDEQYV. The J gene is TRBJ2-7, the V gene TRBV6-2 or TRBV6-3; D not resolved. The CDR3 has 14 residues. The germline V gene has CDR1 MNHEY and CDR2 SVGEGT. Trimming took 6 bases from V and 5 from J, leaving 17 bases between them.

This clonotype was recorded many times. The CDR3 here is CASSRRLAGANEQYF. For the CDR3, the DNA is TGCGCCAGCAGCCGCCGACTAGCGGGAGCGAACGAGCAGTACTTC. The gene calls are TRBV4-3 and TRBJ2-7, with 12 bases aligning to TRBD2. J was trimmed by 5 bases and V by 4 bases; bases with no gene match: 6. CDR1 and CDR2 (germline): LGHNA, YSLEER. The CDR3 length is 15 residues.

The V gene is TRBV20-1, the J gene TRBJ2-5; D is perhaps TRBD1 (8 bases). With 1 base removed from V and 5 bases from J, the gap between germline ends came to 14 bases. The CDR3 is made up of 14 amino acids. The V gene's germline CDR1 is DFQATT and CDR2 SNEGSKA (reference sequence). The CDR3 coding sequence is TGCAGTGCTAGAGTGGTACAGGGGGGGGAGACCCAGTACTTC. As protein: CSARVVQGGETQYF.

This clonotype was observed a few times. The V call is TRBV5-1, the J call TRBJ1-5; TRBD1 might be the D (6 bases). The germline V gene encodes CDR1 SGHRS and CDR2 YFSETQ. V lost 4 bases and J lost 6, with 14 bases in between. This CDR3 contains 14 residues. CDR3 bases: TGCGCCAGCAGCCGAGGCACAGGGATTCAGCCCCAGCATTTT. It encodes CASSRGTGIQPQHF.

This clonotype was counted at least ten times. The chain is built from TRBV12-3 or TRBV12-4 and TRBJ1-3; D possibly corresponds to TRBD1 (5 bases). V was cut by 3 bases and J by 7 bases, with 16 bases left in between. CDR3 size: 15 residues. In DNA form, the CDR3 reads TGTGCCAGCAGTTTGGGGCTCTGGGCAGTCAACACCATATATTTT. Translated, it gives CASSLGLWAVNTIYF.

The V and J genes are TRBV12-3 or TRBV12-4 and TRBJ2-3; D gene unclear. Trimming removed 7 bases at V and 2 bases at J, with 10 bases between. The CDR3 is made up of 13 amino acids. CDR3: CASTVAPTDTQYF. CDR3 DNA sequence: TGTGCCAGCACGGTGGCCCCCACAGATACGCAGTATTTT.